A selection of T cell receptor beta chains follows, all from one sample in a study of CD8 T cells in ankylosing spondylitis. One entry per CDR3 protein results from TCRdb running MiXCR on the 5' RACE reads. Of under 250,000 distinct CDR3 sequences detected, about 6.7% appear once; the ten largest clones hold 14%. The sample was blood, either unsorted or a sorted T cell fraction (not recorded which). These receptors were obtained from a male donor with ankylosing spondylitis. CDR3s include the opening cysteine and the closing phenylalanine or tryptophan. A D gene is named only where the DNA matches it firmly. A row's size may be missing; if present it is once, few, many or a size class.

CDR3 DNA | CDR3 protein | D gene | V gene | clone size | J gene
TGCGCCAGCAGCCAAGCCGGGACAGCGGATACTAACTATGGCTACACCTTC | CASSQAGTADTNYGYTF | TRBD1 | TRBV4-3 | . | TRBJ1-2
TGTGCCAGCTCACCATTAACTAGCGGGAGCTCCTACAATGAGCAGTTCTTC | CASSPLTSGSSYNEQFF | TRBD2 | TRBV18 | few | TRBJ2-1
TGTGCCAGCAGCCAGAGCGGGGGCTGGACCGGGGAGCTGTTTTTT | CASSQSGGWTGELFF | TRBD2 | TRBV2 | many | TRBJ2-2
TGCAGTGCTAGCGGGGACAGGGGCTACGAGCAGTACTTC | CSASGDRGYEQYF | TRBD1 | TRBV20-1 | . | TRBJ2-7
TGTGCCAGCAGCTCCTTCGGGAGGTCCGATACGCAGTATTTT | CASSSFGRSDTQYF | TRBD2 | TRBV7-9 | many | TRBJ2-3
TGCGCCAGCAGCCCCTCAGTTTCCACCTTCACTGAAGCTTTCTTT | CASSPSVSTFTEAFF | . | TRBV5-1 | many | TRBJ1-1
TGTGCCAGCAGTTCCCAATCAGGAATCCAAGAGACCCAGTACTTC | CASSSQSGIQETQYF | . | TRBV28 | many | TRBJ2-5
TGTGCCAGCAGCTTAGATCTGGGGCTTTGGGCCGGGGAGCTGTTTTTT | CASSLDLGLWAGELFF | . | TRBV11-2 | many | TRBJ2-2
TGTGCCAGCAGTTTATCTCGGGACGGTCTCGAGCAGTACTTC | CASSLSRDGLEQYF | . | TRBV27 | many | TRBJ2-7
TGTGCCAGCAGCTTAGCGGTCGACTCGGGACAAGTCTATGGCTACACCTTC | CASSLAVDSGQVYGYTF | . | TRBV7-9 | many | TRBJ1-2
TGTGCCAGCAGCTCAACAGGGGCCACGGTTTGGTACAATGAGCAGTTCTTC | CASSSTGATVWYNEQFF | TRBD1 | TRBV7-9 | many | TRBJ2-1
TGTGCCAGCAGCTTTTCCAGCTACAATGAGCAGTTCTTC | CASSFSSYNEQFF | . | TRBV7-3 | many | TRBJ2-1
TGTGCCAGCAGCGACAGGGGGCTTACCCTTCAGCCCCAGCATTTT | CASSDRGLTLQPQHF | TRBD1 | TRBV12-3/TRBV12-4 | . | TRBJ1-5
TGTGCCTGGAGGAGGTCCTGGGAGGCCGGGGAGCTGTTTTTT | CAWRRSWEAGELFF | . | TRBV30 | few | TRBJ2-2
TGTGCCATCAGTGAGGCCAGCATCAGTGAAAAACTGTTTTTT | CAISEASISEKLFF | . | TRBV10-3 | many | TRBJ1-4
TGTGCCAGCAGGGAGACTCTACCTGTCCCTGAAGCTTTCTTT | CASRETLPVPEAFF | . | TRBV7-9 | many | TRBJ1-1
TGTGCCAGCTCACCACCTCCCGGGACAGGGGATTCCTACGAGCAGTACTTC | CASSPPPGTGDSYEQYF | TRBD1 | TRBV18 | few | TRBJ2-7
TGTGCCAGCAGTTACCTGGGGGGCTCCTACAATGAGCAGTTCTTC | CASSYLGGSYNEQFF | . | TRBV6-2/TRBV6-3 | many | TRBJ2-1
TGTGCCAGCAGGTCCCTTCAACTAGCGGACTACCCCAAAGGGCCCACAGATACGCAGTATTTT | CASRSLQLADYPKGPTDTQYF | TRBD2 | TRBV2 | many | TRBJ2-3
TGTGCCAGCAGAGACAGGGGTCTCACTGAAGCTTTCTTT | CASRDRGLTEAFF | TRBD1 | TRBV6-1 | . | TRBJ1-1